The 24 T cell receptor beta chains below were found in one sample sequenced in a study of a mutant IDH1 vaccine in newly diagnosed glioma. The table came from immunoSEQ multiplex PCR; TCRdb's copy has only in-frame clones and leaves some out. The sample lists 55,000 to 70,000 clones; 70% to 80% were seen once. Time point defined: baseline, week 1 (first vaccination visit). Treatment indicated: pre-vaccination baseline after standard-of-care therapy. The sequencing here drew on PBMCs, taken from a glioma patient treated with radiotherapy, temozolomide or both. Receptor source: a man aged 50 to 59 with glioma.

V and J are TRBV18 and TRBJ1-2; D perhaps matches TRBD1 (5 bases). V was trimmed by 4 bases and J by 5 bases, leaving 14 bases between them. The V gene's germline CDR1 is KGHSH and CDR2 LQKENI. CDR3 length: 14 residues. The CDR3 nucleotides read TGTGCCAGCTCACTGGGACGGACCTCTTATGGCTACACCTTC. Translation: CASSLGRTSYGYTF.

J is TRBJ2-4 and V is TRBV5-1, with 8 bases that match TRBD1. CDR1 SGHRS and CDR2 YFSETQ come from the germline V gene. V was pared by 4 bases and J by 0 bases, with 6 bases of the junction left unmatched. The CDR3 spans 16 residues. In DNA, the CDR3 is TGCGCCAGCAGCCTCAGGGGGCTGAGAGCCAAAAACATTCAGTACTTC. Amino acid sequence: CASSLRGLRAKNIQYF.

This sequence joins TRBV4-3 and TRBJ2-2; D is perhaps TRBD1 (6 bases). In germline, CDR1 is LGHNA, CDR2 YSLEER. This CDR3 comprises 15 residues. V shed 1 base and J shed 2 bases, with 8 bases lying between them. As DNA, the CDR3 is TGCGCCAGCAGCCAAGGACAGGTTAACACCGGGGAGCTGTTTTTT. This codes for CASSQGQVNTGELFF.

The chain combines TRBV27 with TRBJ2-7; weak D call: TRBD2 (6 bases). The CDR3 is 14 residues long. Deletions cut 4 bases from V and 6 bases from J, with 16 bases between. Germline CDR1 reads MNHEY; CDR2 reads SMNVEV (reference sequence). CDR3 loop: CASSSNLQGGEQYF. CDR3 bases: TGTGCCAGCAGTTCCAACCTCCAGGGAGGCGAGCAGTACTTC.

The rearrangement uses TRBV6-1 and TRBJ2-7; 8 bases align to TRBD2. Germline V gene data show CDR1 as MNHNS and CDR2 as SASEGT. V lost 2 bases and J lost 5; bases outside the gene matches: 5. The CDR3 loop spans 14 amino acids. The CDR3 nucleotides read TGTGCCAGCAGTGAAATTGGTAGCGGGGACGAGCAGTACTTC. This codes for CASSEIGSGDEQYF.

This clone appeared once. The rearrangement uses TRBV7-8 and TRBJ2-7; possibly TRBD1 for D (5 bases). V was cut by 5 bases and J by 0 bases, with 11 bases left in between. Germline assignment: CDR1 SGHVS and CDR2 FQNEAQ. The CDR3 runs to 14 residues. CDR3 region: CASSRGAASYEQYF. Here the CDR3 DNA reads TGTGCCAGCAGCCGTGGGGCGGCCTCCTACGAGCAGTACTTC.

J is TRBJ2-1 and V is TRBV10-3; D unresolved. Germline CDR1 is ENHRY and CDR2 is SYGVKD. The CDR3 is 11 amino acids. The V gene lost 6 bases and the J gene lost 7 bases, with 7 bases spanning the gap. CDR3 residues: CAISVLNEQFF. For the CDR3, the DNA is TGTGCCATCAGCGTACTTAATGAGCAGTTCTTC.

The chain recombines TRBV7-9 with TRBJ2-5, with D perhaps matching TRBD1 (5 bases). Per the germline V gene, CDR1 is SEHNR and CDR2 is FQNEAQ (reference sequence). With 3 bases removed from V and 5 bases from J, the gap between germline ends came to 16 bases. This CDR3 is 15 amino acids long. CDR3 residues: CASSFESRGSETQYF. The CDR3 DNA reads TGTGCCAGCAGCTTCGAGAGTAGGGGTTCGGAGACCCAGTACTTC.

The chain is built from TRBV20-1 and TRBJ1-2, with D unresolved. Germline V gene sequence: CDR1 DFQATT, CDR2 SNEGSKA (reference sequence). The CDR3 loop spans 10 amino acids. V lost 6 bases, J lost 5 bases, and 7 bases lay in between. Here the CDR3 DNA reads TGCAGTGCGTGGCAGTATGGCTACACCTTC. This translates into CSAWQYGYTF.

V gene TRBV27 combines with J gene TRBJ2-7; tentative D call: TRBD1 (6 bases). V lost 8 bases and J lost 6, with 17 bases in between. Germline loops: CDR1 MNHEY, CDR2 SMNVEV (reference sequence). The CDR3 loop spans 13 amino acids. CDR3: CASRLNQGLEQYF. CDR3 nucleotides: TGTGCCAGCCGCTTAAACCAGGGGCTCGAGCAGTACTTC.

CDR3 residues: CASSVALAGGHNEQFF. The DNA for the CDR3 is TGTGCCAGCAGCGTAGCTCTGGCGGGGGGCCACAATGAGCAGTTCTTC. The rearrangement links TRBV9 to TRBJ2-1, with TRBD2 identical over 8 bases. The CDR3 has 16 amino acids. Trimming took 0 bases from V and 5 from J; bases not matched to a gene: 7. Germline loops: CDR1 SGDLS, CDR2 YYNGEE.

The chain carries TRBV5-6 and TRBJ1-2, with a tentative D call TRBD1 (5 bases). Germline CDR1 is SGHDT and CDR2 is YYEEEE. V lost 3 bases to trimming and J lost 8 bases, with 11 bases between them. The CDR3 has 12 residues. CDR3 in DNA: TGTGCCAGCAGCTCAGGGACCTGGGGCTACACCTTC. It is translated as CASSSGTWGYTF.

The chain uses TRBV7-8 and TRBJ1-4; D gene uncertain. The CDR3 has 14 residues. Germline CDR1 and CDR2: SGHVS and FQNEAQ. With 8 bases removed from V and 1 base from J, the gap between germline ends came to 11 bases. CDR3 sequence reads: CASAEAGTNEKLFF. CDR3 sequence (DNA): TGTGCCAGCGCCGAGGCGGGAACTAATGAAAAACTGTTTTTT. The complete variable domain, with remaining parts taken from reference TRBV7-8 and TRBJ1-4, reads GAGVSQSPRYKVAKRGQDVALRCDPISGHVSLFWYQQALGQGPEFLTYFQNEAQLDKSGLPSDRFFAERPEGSVSTLKIQRTQQEDSAVYLCASAEAGTNEKLFFGSGTQLSVL.

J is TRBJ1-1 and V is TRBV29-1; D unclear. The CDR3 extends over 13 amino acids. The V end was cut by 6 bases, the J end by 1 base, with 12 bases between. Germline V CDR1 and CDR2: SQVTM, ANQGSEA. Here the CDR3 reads CSVAPPTNTEAFF. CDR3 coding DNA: TGCAGCGTCGCGCCTCCGACGAACACTGAAGCTTTCTTT.

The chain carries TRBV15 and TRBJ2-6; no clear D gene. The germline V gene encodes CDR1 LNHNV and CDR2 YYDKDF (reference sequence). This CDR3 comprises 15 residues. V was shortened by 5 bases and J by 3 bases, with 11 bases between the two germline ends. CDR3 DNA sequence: TGTGCCACCAGCGGTAGGGATTTTGGGGCCAACGTCCTGACTTTC. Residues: CATSGRDFGANVLTF.

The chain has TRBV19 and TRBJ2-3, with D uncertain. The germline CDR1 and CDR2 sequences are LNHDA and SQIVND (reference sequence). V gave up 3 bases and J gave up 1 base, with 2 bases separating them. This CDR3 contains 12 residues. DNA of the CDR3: TGTGCCAGTAGTATGGGCACAGATACGCAGTATTTT. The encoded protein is CASSMGTDTQYF.

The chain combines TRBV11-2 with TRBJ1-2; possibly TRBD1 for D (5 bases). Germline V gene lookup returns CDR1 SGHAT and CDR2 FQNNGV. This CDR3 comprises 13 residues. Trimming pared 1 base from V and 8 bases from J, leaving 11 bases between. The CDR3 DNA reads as TGTGCCAGCAGCTTAGGATTCAGGGTGGGCTACACCTTC. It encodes CASSLGFRVGYTF.

In nucleotides, the CDR3 is TGTGCCAGCAGTTACTTAAACAGGGGCCCTGGAAACACCATATATTTT. Protein product: CASSYLNRGPGNTIYF. The chain links TRBV6-5 to TRBJ1-3; 7 bases are a match to TRBD1. Germline loops: CDR1 MNHEY, CDR2 SVGAGI. V lost 1 base and J lost 2; bases outside the gene matches: 5. This CDR3 spans 16 amino acids.

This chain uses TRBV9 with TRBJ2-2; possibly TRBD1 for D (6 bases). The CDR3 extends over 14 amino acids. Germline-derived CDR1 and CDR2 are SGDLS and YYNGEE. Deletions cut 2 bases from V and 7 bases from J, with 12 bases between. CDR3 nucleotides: TGTGCCAGCAGCGTCACAGGGACCGACGGGGAGCTGTTTTTT. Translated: CASSVTGTDGELFF.

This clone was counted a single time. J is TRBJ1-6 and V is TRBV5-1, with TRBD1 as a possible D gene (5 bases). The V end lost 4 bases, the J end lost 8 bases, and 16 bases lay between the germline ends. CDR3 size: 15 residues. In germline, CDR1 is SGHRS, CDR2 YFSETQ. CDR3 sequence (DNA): TGCGCCAGCAGCCCCCAGGGACCAGTTGATTCACCCCTCCACTTT. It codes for CASSPQGPVDSPLHF.

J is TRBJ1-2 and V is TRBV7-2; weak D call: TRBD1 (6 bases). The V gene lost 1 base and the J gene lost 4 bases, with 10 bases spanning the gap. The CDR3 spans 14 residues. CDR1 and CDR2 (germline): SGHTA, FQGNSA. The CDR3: CASSLGPQGYGYTF. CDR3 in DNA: TGTGCCAGCAGCTTAGGGCCACAGGGCTATGGCTACACCTTC.

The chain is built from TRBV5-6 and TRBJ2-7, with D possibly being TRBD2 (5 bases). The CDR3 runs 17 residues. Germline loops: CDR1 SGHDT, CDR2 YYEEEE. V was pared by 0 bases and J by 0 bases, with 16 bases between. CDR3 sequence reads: CASSLDRERTFSYEQYF. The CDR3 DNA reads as TGTGCCAGCAGCTTGGATAGGGAGCGCACTTTCTCCTACGAGCAGTACTTC.

The CDR3 nucleotides read TGTGCCAGCAACGGACAGGGTTTGAGCACAGATACGCAGTATTTT. Its translation is CASNGQGLSTDTQYF. The chain is built from TRBV27 and TRBJ2-3, with 8 bases fitting TRBD1. CDR3 length: 15 amino acids. Looked up from germline, CDR1 is MNHEY and CDR2 is SMNVEV (reference sequence). V lost 7 bases to trimming and J lost 0 bases; unmatched junction nucleotides: 6.

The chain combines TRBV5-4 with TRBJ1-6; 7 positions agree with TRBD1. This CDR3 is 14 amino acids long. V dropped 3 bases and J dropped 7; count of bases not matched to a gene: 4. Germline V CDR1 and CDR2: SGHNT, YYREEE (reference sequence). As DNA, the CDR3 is TGTGCCAGCAGCTCGACAGGGATGAATTCACCCCTCCACTTT. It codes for CASSSTGMNSPLHF.